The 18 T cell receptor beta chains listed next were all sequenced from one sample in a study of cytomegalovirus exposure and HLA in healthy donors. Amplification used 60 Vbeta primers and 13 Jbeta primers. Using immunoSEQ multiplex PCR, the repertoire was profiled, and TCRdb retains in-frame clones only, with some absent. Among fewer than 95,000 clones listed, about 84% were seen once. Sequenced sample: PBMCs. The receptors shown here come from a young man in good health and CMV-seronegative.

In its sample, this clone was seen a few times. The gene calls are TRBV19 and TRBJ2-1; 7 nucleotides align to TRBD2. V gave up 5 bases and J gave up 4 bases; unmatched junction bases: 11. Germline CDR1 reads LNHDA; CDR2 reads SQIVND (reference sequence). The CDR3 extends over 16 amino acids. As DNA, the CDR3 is TGTGCCAGTAGTCCCGTCTCGGGGACTACATACAATGAGCAGTTCTTC. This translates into CASSPVSGTTYNEQFF.

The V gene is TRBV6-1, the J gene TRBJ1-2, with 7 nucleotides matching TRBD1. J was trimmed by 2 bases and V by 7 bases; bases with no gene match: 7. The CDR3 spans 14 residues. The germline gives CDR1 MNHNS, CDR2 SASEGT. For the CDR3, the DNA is TGTGCCAGCACCCAGGACAGGCCGAACTATGGCTACACCTTC. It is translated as CASTQDRPNYGYTF.

The DNA of the CDR3 is TGTGCCAGCAGCTTAGCAGGGCAGGGGTTCGCCGGGGAGCTGTTTTTT. This codes for CASSLAGQGFAGELFF. This chain uses TRBV7-2 with TRBJ2-2; a weak D match, TRBD1 (6 bases). V was clipped by 0 bases and J by 6 bases, with 14 bases between them. The length of the CDR3 is 16 residues. Germline V gives CDR1 SGHTA, CDR2 FQGNSA.

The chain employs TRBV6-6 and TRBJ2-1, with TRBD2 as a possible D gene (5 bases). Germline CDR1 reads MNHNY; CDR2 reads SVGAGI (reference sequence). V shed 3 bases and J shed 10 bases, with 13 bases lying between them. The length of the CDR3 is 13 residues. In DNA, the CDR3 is TGTGCCAGCAGTTATGGAAGCCGGGGAGAGCAGTTCTTC. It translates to CASSYGSRGEQFF.

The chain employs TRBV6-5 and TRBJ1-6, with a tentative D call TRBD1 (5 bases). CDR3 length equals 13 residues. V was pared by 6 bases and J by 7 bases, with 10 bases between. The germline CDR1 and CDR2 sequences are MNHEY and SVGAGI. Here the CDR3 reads CASRGTGNSPLHF. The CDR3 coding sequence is TGTGCCAGCAGAGGAACAGGAAATTCACCCCTCCACTTT.

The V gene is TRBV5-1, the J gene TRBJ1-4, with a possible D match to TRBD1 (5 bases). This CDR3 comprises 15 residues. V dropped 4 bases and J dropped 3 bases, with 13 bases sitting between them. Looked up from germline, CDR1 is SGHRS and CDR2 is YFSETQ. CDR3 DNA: TGCGCCAGCAGCGGCGGGGAGGGACCTAATGAAAAACTGTTTTTT. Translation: CASSGGEGPNEKLFF.

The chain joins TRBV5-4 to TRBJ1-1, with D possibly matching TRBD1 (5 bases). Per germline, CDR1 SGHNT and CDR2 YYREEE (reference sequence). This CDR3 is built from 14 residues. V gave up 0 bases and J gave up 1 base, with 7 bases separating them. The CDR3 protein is CASSLDGQNTEAFF. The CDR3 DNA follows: TGTGCCAGCAGCTTGGACGGACAGAACACTGAAGCTTTCTTT.

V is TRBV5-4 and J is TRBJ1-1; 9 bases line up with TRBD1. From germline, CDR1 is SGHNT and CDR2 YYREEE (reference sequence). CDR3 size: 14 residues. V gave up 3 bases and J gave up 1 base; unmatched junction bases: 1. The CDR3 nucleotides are TGTGCCAGCAGCTCGGGACAGGGGAACACTGAAGCTTTCTTT. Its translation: CASSSGQGNTEAFF.

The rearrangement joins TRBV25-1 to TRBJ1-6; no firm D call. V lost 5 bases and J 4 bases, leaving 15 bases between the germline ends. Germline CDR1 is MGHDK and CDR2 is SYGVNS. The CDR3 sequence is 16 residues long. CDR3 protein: CASSHLRDTYNSPLHF. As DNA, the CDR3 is TGTGCCAGCAGTCACCTGCGGGATACTTATAATTCACCCCTCCACTTT.

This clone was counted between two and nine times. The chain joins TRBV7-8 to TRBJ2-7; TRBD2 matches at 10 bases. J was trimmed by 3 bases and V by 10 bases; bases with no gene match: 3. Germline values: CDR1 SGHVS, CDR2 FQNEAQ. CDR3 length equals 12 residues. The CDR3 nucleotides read TGTGCCACGCTAGCGGGGGACTACGAGCAGTACTTC. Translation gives CATLAGDYEQYF.

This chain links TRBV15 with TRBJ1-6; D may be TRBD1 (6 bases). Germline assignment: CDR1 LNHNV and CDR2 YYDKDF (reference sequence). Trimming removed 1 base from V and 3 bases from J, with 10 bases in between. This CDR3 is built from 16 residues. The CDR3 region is CATSRVQGLYNSPLHF. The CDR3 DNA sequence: TGTGCCACCAGCAGAGTGCAGGGGCTCTATAATTCACCCCTCCACTTT. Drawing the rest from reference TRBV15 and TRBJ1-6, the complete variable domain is DAMVIQNPRYQVTQFGKPVTLSCSQTLNHNVMYWYQQKSSQAPKLLFHYYDKDFNNEADTPDNFQSRRPNTSFCFLDIRSPGLGDTAMYLCATSRVQGLYNSPLHFGNGTRLTVT.

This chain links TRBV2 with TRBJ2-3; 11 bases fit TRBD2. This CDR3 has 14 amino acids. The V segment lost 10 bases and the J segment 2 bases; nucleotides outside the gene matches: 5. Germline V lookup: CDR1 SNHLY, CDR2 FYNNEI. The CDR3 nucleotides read TGTGCCACGCTAGCGGGGGGAGACACAGATACGCAGTATTTT. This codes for CATLAGGDTDTQYF.

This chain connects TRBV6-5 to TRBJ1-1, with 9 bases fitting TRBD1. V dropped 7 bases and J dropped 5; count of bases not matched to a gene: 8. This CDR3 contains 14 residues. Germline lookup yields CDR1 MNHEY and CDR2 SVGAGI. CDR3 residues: CASIRHRGRTEAFF. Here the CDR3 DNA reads TGTGCCAGCATACGACACAGGGGGCGGACTGAAGCTTTCTTT.

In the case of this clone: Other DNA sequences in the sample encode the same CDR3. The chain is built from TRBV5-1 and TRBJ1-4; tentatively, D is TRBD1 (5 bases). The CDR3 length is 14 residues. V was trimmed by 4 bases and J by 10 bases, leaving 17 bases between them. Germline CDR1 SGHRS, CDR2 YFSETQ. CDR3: CASSLASDGGKLFF. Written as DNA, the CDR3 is TGCGCCAGCAGCCTGGCCTCTGACGGGGGAAAACTGTTTTTT.

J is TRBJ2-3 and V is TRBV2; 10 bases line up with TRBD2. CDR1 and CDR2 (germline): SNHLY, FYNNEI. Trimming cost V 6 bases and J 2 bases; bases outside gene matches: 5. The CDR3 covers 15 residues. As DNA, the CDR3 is TGTGCCAGCAGCCCTACTAGCGGGGTCACAGATACGCAGTATTTT. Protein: CASSPTSGVTDTQYF.

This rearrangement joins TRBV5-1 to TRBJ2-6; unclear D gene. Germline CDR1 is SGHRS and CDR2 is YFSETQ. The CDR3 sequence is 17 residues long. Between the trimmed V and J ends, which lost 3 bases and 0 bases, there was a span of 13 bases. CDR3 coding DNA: TGCGCCAGCAGCTCTCGAGGCCCGAGCTCTGGGGCCAACGTCCTGACTTTC. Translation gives CASSSRGPSSGANVLTF.

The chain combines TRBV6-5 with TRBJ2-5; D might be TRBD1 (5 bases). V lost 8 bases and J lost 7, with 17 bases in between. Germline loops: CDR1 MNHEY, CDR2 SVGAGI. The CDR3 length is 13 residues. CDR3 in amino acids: CASFKAGLMTQYF. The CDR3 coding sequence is TGTGCCAGCTTCAAGGCAGGGCTAATGACCCAGTACTTC.

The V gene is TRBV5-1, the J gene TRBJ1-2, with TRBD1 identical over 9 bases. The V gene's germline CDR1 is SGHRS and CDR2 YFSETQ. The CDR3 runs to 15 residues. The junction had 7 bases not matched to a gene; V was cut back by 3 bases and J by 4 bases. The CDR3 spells CASSSTGGNGYGYTF. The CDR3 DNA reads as TGCGCCAGCAGCTCGACAGGGGGTAATGGCTATGGCTACACCTTC.